These 24 T cell receptor beta chains originate from one sample sequenced in a study of identical twins. TCRdb re-derived calls from the 5' RACE reads in MiXCR, one entry per CDR3 protein. The data hold some 760,000 distinct CDR3 sequences, with over 15% observed a single time. This sample was also put to use in a study of T cells expressing NK-cell markers.

Sequencing used PBMCs. The receptor source for this set is a woman in her late teens or twenties in good health.

CDR3 protein: CASSELDSSYNEQFF. As DNA, the CDR3 is TGTGCCAGCAGTGAACTTGATAGCTCCTACAATGAGCAGTTCTTC. The genes are TRBV6-1 and TRBJ2-1, with unresolved D. Germline assignment: CDR1 MNHNS and CDR2 SASEGT. This CDR3 comprises 15 residues. V shed 2 bases and J shed 0 bases, with 8 bases lying between them.

The chain is built from TRBV5-1 and TRBJ2-3; 10 bases agree with TRBD1. The CDR3 runs 16 residues. The germline gives CDR1 SGHRS, CDR2 YFSETQ. Losses at the gene ends were 0 bases for V and 5 bases for J; bases not matched to a gene: 6. In nucleotides, the CDR3 is TGCGCCAGCAGCTTGGCCGACAGGGGGCGAGGAGATACGCAGTATTTT. The encoded protein is CASSLADRGRGDTQYF.

The chain recombines TRBV12-3 or TRBV12-4 with TRBJ2-1, with a tentative D call TRBD2 (6 bases). The CDR3 spans 14 residues. Trimming cost V 4 bases and J 5 bases, with 12 bases left between them. The CDR3: CASSSRDPHNEQFF. In DNA, the CDR3 is TGTGCCAGCAGTTCGCGGGACCCACACAATGAGCAGTTCTTC.

V and J are TRBV21-1 and TRBJ2-6. TRBV21-1 represents a pseudogene. This CDR3 comprises 14 residues. CDR3 DNA sequence: TGTGCCAGCAGCAAAAAACCCCAAGCCGACGTCCTGACTTTC. Its protein product is CASSKKPQADVLTF.

This clonotype was observed a few times. This chain links TRBV7-8 with TRBJ1-1, with D tentatively TRBD1 (6 bases). Germline values: CDR1 SGHVS, CDR2 FQNEAQ. The CDR3 consists of 15 residues. V shed 5 bases and J shed 2 bases, with 15 bases lying between them. The chain's CDR3 is CASSLTGFVNTEAFF. CDR3 sequence (DNA): TGTGCCAGCAGCCTCACAGGGTTTGTAAACACTGAAGCTTTCTTT.

J is TRBJ1-5 and V is TRBV10-3, with D uncertain. Germline CDR1 ENHRY, CDR2 SYGVKD. V was shortened by 3 bases and J by 7 bases, with 7 bases between the two germline ends. The CDR3 has 12 residues. The DNA for the CDR3 is TGTGCCATCAGTGACTCTTACCAGCCCCAGCATTTT. This sequence encodes CAISDSYQPQHF.

The chain employs TRBV11-2 and TRBJ2-1; possibly TRBD2 for D (6 bases). Germline V gene sequence: CDR1 SGHAT, CDR2 FQNNGV. The CDR3 sequence is 21 residues long. V lost 2 bases and J lost 3, with 29 bases in between. Written as DNA, the CDR3 is TGTGCCAGCAGCTTACCCGGATCTCCCAATCTGCTAGCGAGAATCTACAATGAGCAGTTCTTC. Translating it yields CASSLPGSPNLLARIYNEQFF.

A few counts support this clonotype. The chain employs TRBV7-2 and TRBJ2-7; 11 nucleotides align to TRBD2. This CDR3 has 15 residues. The V segment lost 5 bases and the J segment 1 base; nucleotides outside the gene matches: 4. Germline loops: CDR1 SGHTA, CDR2 FQGNSA. The CDR3 protein is CASSPWTSGSYEQYF. The CDR3, as DNA: TGTGCCAGCAGCCCCTGGACTAGCGGGTCCTACGAGCAGTACTTC. Variable domain in full (rest from reference TRBV7-2 and TRBJ2-7): GAGVSQSPSNKVTEKGKDVELRCDPISGHTALYWYRQSLGQGLEFLIYFQGNSAPDKSGLPSDRFSAERTGGSVSTLTIQRTQQEDSAVYLCASSPWTSGSYEQYFGPGTRLTVT.

This clonotype came up a few times. J is TRBJ1-4 and V is TRBV7-9; D uncertain. Per the germline V gene, CDR1 is SEHNR and CDR2 is FQNEAQ (reference sequence). The V end lost 4 bases, the J end lost 8 bases, and 14 bases lay between the germline ends. The CDR3 is 14 residues long. CDR3: CASSYEGPTEKLFF. CDR3 DNA: TGTGCCAGCAGCTACGAGGGTCCCACCGAAAAACTGTTTTTT.

The chain combines TRBV9 with TRBJ1-2; D not resolved. Trimming shortened V by 0 bases and J by 3 bases, and 9 bases separated the two germline ends. The CDR3 sequence is 14 residues long. Germline V gene lookup returns CDR1 SGDLS and CDR2 YYNGEE. This CDR3 reads CASSVDRHHYGYTF. The CDR3 nucleotides read TGTGCCAGCAGCGTAGATAGACACCACTATGGCTACACCTTC.

CDR3 in amino acids: CASSYDSNEQFF. The CDR3 DNA follows: TGTGCCAGCAGTTACGACAGTAATGAGCAGTTCTTC. This sequence joins TRBV6-2 or TRBV6-3 and TRBJ2-1, with D possibly TRBD1 on 5 matching bases. Per germline, CDR1 MNHEY and CDR2 SVGEGT. Trimming removed 2 bases from V and 7 bases from J, with 6 bases in between. CDR3 length: 12 amino acids.

The chain has TRBV24-1 and TRBJ2-3, with 7 bases aligning to TRBD2. V was pared by 8 bases and J by 1 base, with 5 bases of the junction left unmatched. Per the germline V gene, CDR1 is KGHDR and CDR2 is SFDVKD. The CDR3 consists of 14 residues. CDR3 residues: CATNAGEGTDTQYF. CDR3 sequence (DNA): TGTGCCACCAACGCGGGGGAGGGCACAGATACGCAGTATTTT.

The chain couples TRBV7-9 to TRBJ2-5, with TRBD2 matching 7 bases. Germline CDR1 SEHNR, CDR2 FQNEAQ (reference sequence). V dropped 5 bases and J dropped 5; count of bases not matched to a gene: 14. This CDR3 comprises 16 residues. CDR3: CASSQALAGLGETQYF. In DNA form, the CDR3 reads TGTGCCAGCAGCCAGGCTTTAGCGGGCCTTGGGGAGACCCAGTACTTC.

This clonotype was found once. The V call is TRBV9, the J call TRBJ1-1; D is unresolved. Germline CDR1 and CDR2: SGDLS and YYNGEE. This CDR3 contains 12 residues. Trimming took 7 bases from V and 0 from J, leaving 7 bases between them. This CDR3 reads CASSAMNTEAFF. The CDR3 DNA reads TGTGCCAGCTCGGCCATGAACACTGAAGCTTTCTTT.

The table lists this clonotype with a few counts. The chain links TRBV12-3 or TRBV12-4 to TRBJ2-7, with 8 bases aligning to TRBD1. The CDR3 totals 12 residues. The V and J ends lost 3 bases and 10 bases, in that order; junction bases with no gene match: 5. DNA of the CDR3: TGTGCCAGCAGTTTGGGGACAGGAGACCAGTACTTC. Translation: CASSLGTGDQYF.

The J gene is TRBJ2-7, the V gene TRBV7-8, with D unclear. This CDR3 comprises 12 residues. V gave up 5 bases and J gave up 2 bases, with 7 bases separating them. Germline lookup yields CDR1 SGHVS and CDR2 FQNEAQ. The CDR3 DNA follows: TGTGCCAGCAGCCGGCCGGCCTACGAGCAGTACTTC. This sequence encodes CASSRPAYEQYF.

In this sample, this clonotype turned up a few times. The chain has TRBV4-1 and TRBJ1-1, with 12 bases identical to TRBD1. The germline gives CDR1 MGHRA, CDR2 YSYEKL. The CDR3 spans 19 residues. J gave up 1 base and V 4 bases, and 13 bases lay outside the gene matches. The CDR3 loop reads CASSPYYRDRGRENTEAFF. The CDR3 DNA reads as TGCGCCAGCAGCCCATACTACCGGGACAGGGGGCGCGAGAACACTGAAGCTTTCTTT.

The chain links TRBV7-8 to TRBJ1-1; D gene uncertain. The V gene's germline CDR1 is SGHVS and CDR2 FQNEAQ. The V end lost 1 base, the J end lost 5 bases, and 14 bases lay between the germline ends. The CDR3 contains 15 residues. For the CDR3, the DNA is TGTGCCAGCAGCTTAGTGGAAAGGGTTAGGACTGAAGCTTTCTTT. It specifies CASSLVERVRTEAFF.

This clonotype was counted many times. This rearrangement joins TRBV11-2 to TRBJ2-1, with 8 bases matching TRBD2. This CDR3 region has 16 residues. V gave up 3 bases and J gave up 1 base; unmatched junction bases: 5. Germline V gives CDR1 SGHAT, CDR2 FQNNGV. CDR3 nucleotide sequence: TGTGCCAGCAGCTTGTATAGCGGGATTTCCTACAATGAGCAGTTCTTC. It is translated as CASSLYSGISYNEQFF.

The chain combines TRBV20-1 with TRBJ1-3; D perhaps matches TRBD1 (5 bases). This CDR3 spans 13 amino acids. Trimming took off 3 bases at V and 4 bases at J, with 10 bases between the two ends. Germline CDR1 and CDR2: DFQATT and SNEGSKA (reference sequence). The CDR3, as DNA: TGCAGTGCTAGCCATAGGGGAGGAAACACCATATATTTT. This gives the protein CSASHRGGNTIYF.

This clonotype has a handful of counts. The V call is TRBV29-1, the J call TRBJ2-1; D is uncertain. Germline loops: CDR1 SQVTM, CDR2 ANQGSEA. CDR3 length: 10 residues. V gave up 4 bases and J gave up 6 bases, with 4 bases separating them. Here the CDR3 DNA reads TGCAGCGTTGTAAGCAATGAGCAGTTCTTC. This encodes CSVVSNEQFF.

This clonotype has a handful of counts. The chain has TRBV25-1 and TRBJ2-1; 14 bases align to TRBD2. CDR3 size: 16 residues. The ends lost 5 bases at V and 8 bases at J; junction bases unmatched: 8. Germline loops: CDR1 MGHDK, CDR2 SYGVNS. This CDR3 is CASSSKTSGGAYEQFF. The CDR3 DNA reads TGTGCCAGCAGTTCTAAGACTAGCGGGGGGGCGTATGAGCAGTTCTTC.

The chain employs TRBV9 and TRBJ2-7, with D possibly being TRBD1 or TRBD2 (5 bases each). This CDR3 is 15 amino acids long. Per the germline V gene, CDR1 is SGDLS and CDR2 is YYNGEE. V was cut by 4 bases and J by 1 base, with 15 bases left in between. The CDR3 is CASSPRGASSYEQYF. The DNA for the CDR3 is TGTGCCAGCAGCCCAAGAGGGGCCTCATCCTACGAGCAGTACTTC.

This clonotype showed up just a few times. The CDR3: CASVPGQLSSDEQFF. The CDR3 coding sequence is TGTGCCAGCGTACCGGGACAGCTTTCATCGGATGAGCAGTTCTTC. V usage is TRBV7-9 and J usage is TRBJ2-1; TRBD1 aligns across 7 bases. Losses at the gene ends were 8 bases for V and 8 bases for J; bases not matched to a gene: 15. This CDR3 is built from 15 residues. Per germline, CDR1 SEHNR and CDR2 FQNEAQ (reference sequence).